This T cell receptor (beta chain) came from a study of T-cell reconstitution after alpha-beta-depleted transplantation in children. As to this clonotype: The germline gene is not matched at one end of the junction; a read error may be the cause.

The TCRbeta library incorporated unique molecular identifiers. MiXCR, applied by TCRdb to the PCR reads, yields one record per CDR3 protein. Here the sample spans 55,000 to 70,000 distinct CDR3 sequences, approximately 10% being singletons. Per germline, CDR1 DFQATT and CDR2 SNEGSKA (reference sequence). The CDR3 runs to 13 residues. V usage is TRBV20-1 and J usage is TRBJ2-1; the D gene is possibly TRBD2 (6 bases). The sequence derives from a boy aged 5-17 years with acute myeloid leukemia, due to receive a stem cell transplant. The specimen comprised PBMCs, sampled before TCRalphabeta/CD19-depleted stem cell transplant. The CDR3 protein is CCAPVYRRDEQFF. DNA for the CDR3: TGCTGTGCGCCGGTCTACCGGAGGGATGAGCAGTTCTTC.